The 20 T cell receptor beta chains in this list originate from one sample, sequenced in a study of PD-1 blockade in classical Hodgkin lymphoma. After autologous stem cell transplantation all patients relapsed, and prior brentuximab vedotin exposure differed between cohorts. Magnetic negative selection of thawed PBMCs was the method by which CD4+ T cells were purified. Profiling relied on immunoSEQ multiplex PCR, and the TCRdb table lists in-frame clones only, not all of them. The sample shows about 35,000 clones, approximately 90% of them seen only once. The starting material was CD4+ T cells from blood, obtained at baseline. Receptor source: a human donor with classical Hodgkin lymphoma.

Concerning this clone itself: Compared with germline, one end of the junction differs, possibly owing to a read error. The chain carries TRBV6-5 and TRBJ1-3; perhaps TRBD1 as D (5 bases). The germline CDR1 and CDR2 sequences are MNHEY and SVGAGI. CDR3 size: 16 residues. This CDR3 reads CASSYSSAGPGNTIYF. For the CDR3, the DNA is TGTGCCAGCAGTTACTCGTCGGCAGGGCCTGGGAACACCATATATTTT.

The chain carries TRBV5-4 and TRBJ2-3, with TRBD1 identical over 8 bases. From germline, CDR1 is SGHNT and CDR2 YYREEE (reference sequence). J was trimmed by 1 base and V by 3 bases; bases with no gene match: 7. The CDR3 is 16 residues long. In nucleotides, the CDR3 is TGTGCCAGCAGCTCCCCCTCCAGGGGGCGCACAGATACGCAGTATTTT. It is translated as CASSSPSRGRTDTQYF.

The chain couples TRBV15 to TRBJ1-3, with D possibly TRBD1 on 6 matching bases. V was clipped by 1 base and J by 4 bases, with 14 bases between them. Germline V gives CDR1 LNHNV, CDR2 YYDKDF (reference sequence). The length of the CDR3 is 16 residues. The CDR3 is CATSRVLGGSGNTIYF. CDR3 nucleotide sequence: TGTGCCACCAGCAGAGTCTTAGGGGGATCCGGAAACACCATATATTTT. Looking up the rest from reference TRBV15 and TRBJ1-3 gives the full variable domain: DAMVIQNPRYQVTQFGKPVTLSCSQTLNHNVMYWYQQKSSQAPKLLFHYYDKDFNNEADTPDNFQSRRPNTSFCFLDIRSPGLGDTAMYLCATSRVLGGSGNTIYFGEGSWLTVV.

This clone was detected only once. The genes are TRBV6-1 and TRBJ2-5; either TRBD1 or TRBD2 may supply D (5 bases each). Germline assignment: CDR1 MNHNS and CDR2 SASEGT. Trimming stripped 3 bases from V and 5 bases from J, with 10 bases between. CDR3 length: 13 residues. CDR3 sequence: CASSDGTWETQYF. The DNA for the CDR3 is TGTGCCAGCAGTGACGGGACGTGGGAGACCCAGTACTTC.

The V gene is TRBV19, the J gene TRBJ1-4, with unresolved D. This CDR3 is built from 13 residues. The germline V gene encodes CDR1 LNHDA and CDR2 SQIVND (reference sequence). Between the trimmed V and J ends, which lost 5 bases and 14 bases, there was a span of 18 bases. Here the CDR3 DNA reads TGTGCCAGTAGTGGACGACGGGCCGGCAGGCTGTTTTTT. As protein: CASSGRRAGRLFF.

The V call is TRBV30, the J call TRBJ2-3; 13 bases are a match to TRBD2. Losses at the gene ends were 1 base for V and 2 bases for J; bases not matched to a gene: 3. This CDR3 is 16 amino acids long. Per germline, CDR1 GTSNPN and CDR2 SVGIG (reference sequence). CDR3 nucleotide sequence: TGTGCCTGGAGTGAGGGGACTAGCGGGATCACAGATACGCAGTATTTT. Amino acids: CAWSEGTSGITDTQYF. The whole variable domain, remainder taken from reference TRBV30 and TRBJ2-3, is SQTIHQWPATLVQPVGSPLSLECTVEGTSNPNLYWYRQAAGRGLQLLFYSVGIGQISSEVPQNLSASRPQDRQFILSSKKLLLSDSGFYLCAWSEGTSGITDTQYFGPGTRLTVL.

The chain has TRBV5-1 and TRBJ2-5; D not resolved. Trimming cost V 0 bases and J 1 base, with 7 bases left between them. CDR3 length equals 14 residues. Germline-derived CDR1 and CDR2 are SGHRS and YFSETQ. The CDR3 region is CASSLAWGQETQYF. The CDR3 nucleotides read TGCGCCAGCAGCTTGGCATGGGGCCAAGAGACCCAGTACTTC.

The V call is TRBV5-1, the J call TRBJ2-7, with 7 bases fitting TRBD2. V shed 0 bases, J shed 5 bases, and the junction held 5 bases outside the gene matches. The germline V gene has CDR1 SGHRS and CDR2 YFSETQ. The CDR3 contains 14 residues. The CDR3 DNA reads TGCGCCAGCAGCTTGGGGGCGGGAGTGAACGAGCAGTACTTC. It yields the protein CASSLGAGVNEQYF.

The chain uses TRBV19 and TRBJ2-3; D not certain. Germline CDR1 reads LNHDA; CDR2 reads SQIVND (reference sequence). The CDR3 has 13 amino acids. Trimming stripped 3 bases from V and 8 bases from J, with 12 bases between. The CDR3 DNA follows: TGTGCCAGTAGTATGGGCCTCCCGGCTACGCAGTATTTT. Protein product: CASSMGLPATQYF.

The chain joins TRBV6-1 to TRBJ2-7; 11 bases line up with TRBD2. The V segment lost 4 bases and the J segment 0 bases; nucleotides outside the gene matches: 8. The germline V gene has CDR1 MNHNS and CDR2 SASEGT. CDR3 length equals 17 residues. The CDR3 protein is CASSGLAGFFSSYEQYF. The CDR3 nucleotides read TGTGCCAGCAGTGGACTAGCGGGATTCTTCAGCTCCTACGAGCAGTACTTC.

In this sample, this clone turned up once. The rearrangement joins TRBV13 to TRBJ2-2; the match to TRBD2 covers 11 bases. With 5 bases clipped from V and 5 bases from J, the junction kept 7 bases outside the gene matches. The CDR3 loop spans 16 amino acids. Germline V gene lookup returns CDR1 PRHDT and CDR2 FYEKMQ (reference sequence). The CDR3 bases are TGTGCCAGCAGCACCGGACTAGCGGGTAGAACCGGGGAGCTGTTTTTT. It yields the protein CASSTGLAGRTGELFF.

V gene TRBV28 combines with J gene TRBJ2-7; D gene uncertain. The CDR3 spans 11 residues. Looked up from germline, CDR1 is MDHEN and CDR2 is SYDVKM. The V end lost 6 bases, the J end lost 3 bases, and 6 bases lay between the germline ends. CDR3 nucleotides: TGTGCCAGCAGGGACCACTACGAGCAGTACTTC. As protein: CASRDHYEQYF. Supplemented by reference TRBV28 and TRBJ2-7, the full variable domain reads DVKVTQSSRYLVKRTGEKVFLECVQDMDHENMFWYRQDPGLGLRLIYFSYDVKMKEKGDIPEGYSVSREKKERFSLILESASTNQTSMYLCASRDHYEQYFGPGTRLTVT.

This clone has a single count. V usage is TRBV7-6 and J usage is TRBJ2-1; unclear D gene. The CDR3 is made up of 13 amino acids. Between the trimmed V and J ends, which lost 5 bases and 7 bases, there was a span of 12 bases. Germline lookup yields CDR1 SGHVS and CDR2 FNYEAQ. CDR3 loop: CASSPSERNEQFF. The CDR3 DNA sequence: TGTGCCAGCAGCCCCTCGGAGAGGAATGAGCAGTTCTTC.

This chain connects TRBV10-3 to TRBJ1-5; D may be TRBD1 (5 bases). V lost 2 bases and J lost 4, with 9 bases in between. The CDR3 is 14 amino acids. Germline values: CDR1 ENHRY, CDR2 SYGVKD. Here the CDR3 DNA reads TGTGCCATCAGTGAGAGAGGGGAGAATCAGCCCCAGCATTTT. Protein sequence: CAISERGENQPQHF.

The J gene is TRBJ2-2, the V gene TRBV7-6, with TRBD1 identical over 7 bases. The CDR3 extends over 15 amino acids. The trim removed 4 bases at V and 0 bases at J, leaving 2 bases unmatched. The germline V gene encodes CDR1 SGHVS and CDR2 FNYEAQ. CDR3 in amino acids: CASSSGQANTGELFF. In nucleotides, the CDR3 is TGTGCCAGCAGCTCTGGACAGGCGAACACCGGGGAGCTGTTTTTT.

The chain combines TRBV15 with TRBJ2-5, with TRBD1 identical over 11 bases. The CDR3 contains 15 residues. The trim removed 1 base at V and 3 bases at J, leaving 1 base unmatched. The germline CDR1 and CDR2 sequences are LNHNV and YYDKDF (reference sequence). Written as DNA, the CDR3 is TGTGCCACCAGCAGAGGGGGACAGGGGGAAGAGACCCAGTACTTC. Protein: CATSRGGQGEETQYF.

There are a few counts of this clone. The V gene is TRBV10-3, the J gene TRBJ2-7; D unresolved. The CDR3 sequence is 11 residues long. Trimming cost V 2 bases and J 6 bases, with 5 bases left between them. The germline V gene has CDR1 ENHRY and CDR2 SYGVKD. CDR3 residues: CAISERSEQYF. CDR3 nucleotide sequence: TGTGCCATCAGTGAGCGTAGCGAGCAGTACTTC.

This sequence joins TRBV30 and TRBJ1-2; D not resolved. Germline-derived CDR1 and CDR2 are GTSNPN and SVGIG (reference sequence). V lost 4 bases, J lost 3 bases, and 15 bases lay in between. This CDR3 is 14 amino acids long. CDR3: CAWMDEGLDYGYTF. CDR3 DNA: TGTGCCTGGATGGACGAAGGGTTGGACTATGGCTACACCTTC.

V gene TRBV27 combines with J gene TRBJ2-7, with 9 bases fitting TRBD1. CDR1 and CDR2 (germline): MNHEY, SMNVEV (reference sequence). V lost 6 bases, J lost 2 bases, and 2 bases stayed unmatched. This CDR3 spans 13 amino acids. CDR3 region: CASRGQGAYEQYF. In nucleotides, the CDR3 is TGTGCCAGCAGGGGACAGGGAGCCTACGAGCAGTACTTC.

This chain connects TRBV5-6 to TRBJ1-1, with D perhaps matching TRBD1 (5 bases). Germline lookup yields CDR1 SGHDT and CDR2 YYEEEE. CDR3 length equals 15 residues. Deletions cut 1 base from V and 6 bases from J, with 16 bases between. The CDR3 loop reads CASSLYPQGDSEAFF. The CDR3 bases are TGTGCCAGCAGCTTGTATCCCCAGGGAGACTCTGAAGCTTTCTTT.